Presented here are 10 T cell receptor beta chains from one specimen sequenced in a study of CD8 T cells in ankylosing spondylitis. TCRdb analysed the 5' RACE reads with MiXCR anew, one entry per CDR3 protein. This sample yields 150,000 or so distinct CDR3 sequences, of which roughly 10% are seen a single time; over 12% belongs to the top ten. The specimen sequenced was blood, either unsorted or a sorted T cell fraction (not recorded which). Receptor source: a female donor with ankylosing spondylitis or in good health (not recorded which).

The chain joins TRBV7-2 to TRBJ2-2, with 7 nucleotides matching TRBD2. The length of the CDR3 is 17 residues. The germline gives CDR1 SGHTA, CDR2 FQGNSA. The junction had 12 bases not matched to a gene; V was cut back by 3 bases and J by 5 bases. CDR3 DNA: TGTGCCAGCAGCTTGAAGCCTACTAGCGTGAGGACCGGGGAGCTGTTTTTT. It yields the protein CASSLKPTSVRTGELFF.

In its sample, this clonotype was seen a few times. This chain connects TRBV20-1 to TRBJ2-1, with TRBD2 identical over 11 bases. This CDR3 spans 17 amino acids. J gave up 9 bases and V 1 base, and 14 bases lay outside the gene matches. Germline loops: CDR1 DFQATT, CDR2 SNEGSKA (reference sequence). The CDR3 region is CSARGLLTSGRVGEQFF. Written as DNA, the CDR3 is TGCAGTGCTAGAGGCCTCCTAACTAGCGGGAGAGTAGGTGAGCAGTTCTTC.

This clonotype was found many times. The chain is built from TRBV12-3 or TRBV12-4 and TRBJ1-2; 9 bases align to TRBD1. CDR3 size: 15 residues. Unmatched junction bases numbered 13, after V lost 6 bases and J lost 8 bases. The CDR3 protein is CASRPAGTGRVGYTF. The DNA of the CDR3 is TGTGCCAGCAGACCCGCCGGGACAGGGCGAGTGGGCTACACCTTC.

This clonotype turned up a few times. The chain carries TRBV7-9 and TRBJ1-1; D remains ambiguous. Trimming removed 5 bases from V and 3 bases from J, with 10 bases in between. The CDR3 is 13 residues long. CDR1 is SEHNR, CDR2 FQNEAQ, per germline (reference sequence). The CDR3 DNA sequence: TGTGCCAGCAGCCCCCCGAACCACACTGAAGCTTTCTTT. It codes for CASSPPNHTEAFF.

The chain has TRBV19 and TRBJ1-2; D unresolved. The V end lost 6 bases, the J end lost 4 bases, and 15 bases lay between the germline ends. From germline, CDR1 is LNHDA and CDR2 SQIVND (reference sequence). The CDR3 is 14 residues long. The CDR3 spells CASSSGLGIYGYTF. DNA for the CDR3: TGTGCCAGTAGCTCCGGACTCGGAATCTATGGCTACACCTTC.

This clonotype was seen many times. The gene calls are TRBV20-1 and TRBJ2-4; D not resolved. Trimming took 4 bases from V and 3 from J, leaving 16 bases between them. Germline V gene data show CDR1 as DFQATT and CDR2 as SNEGSKA (reference sequence). The CDR3 is made up of 15 amino acids. This CDR3 is CSATRPPKDKNIQYF. The CDR3 DNA follows: TGCAGTGCTACTAGGCCCCCGAAAGACAAAAACATTCAGTACTTC.

This clonotype has only a few counts. The chain links TRBV5-6 to TRBJ2-3; 8 nucleotides align to TRBD1. Germline-derived CDR1 and CDR2 are SGHDT and YYEEEE. V lost 2 bases and J lost 2; bases outside the gene matches: 4. The CDR3 is 15 amino acids. The CDR3: CASSFPGQDTDTQYF. The CDR3 nucleotides read TGTGCCAGCAGCTTTCCGGGACAGGACACAGATACGCAGTATTTT.

Only a few counts were recorded for this clonotype. V usage is TRBV7-9 and J usage is TRBJ2-5; TRBD1 matches at 7 bases. Trimming at V came to 5 bases and at J to 1 base, leaving 10 bases not matched to a gene. Germline V gives CDR1 SEHNR, CDR2 FQNEAQ (reference sequence). The CDR3 consists of 16 residues. The CDR3 region is CASSRKQGPSQETQYF. The CDR3 region has the DNA TGTGCCAGCAGCCGGAAACAGGGGCCTAGCCAAGAGACCCAGTACTTC. Supplemented by reference TRBV7-9 and TRBJ2-5, the full variable domain reads DTGVSQNPRHKITKRGQNVTFRCDPISEHNRLYWYRQTLGQGPEFLTYFQNEAQLEKSRLLSDRFSAERPKGSFSTLEIQRTEQGDSAMYLCASSRKQGPSQETQYFGPGTRLLVL.

The chain has TRBV9 and TRBJ2-7; 10 nucleotides match TRBD2. Germline V gives CDR1 SGDLS, CDR2 YYNGEE. J was trimmed by 5 bases and V by 4 bases; bases with no gene match: 12. The CDR3 is 16 residues long. The CDR3 sequence: CASSPNEGLAYHEQYF. The CDR3, as DNA: TGTGCCAGCAGCCCCAACGAGGGACTAGCGTACCACGAGCAGTACTTC. Complete variable domain (other parts from reference TRBV9 and TRBJ2-7): DSGVTQTPKHLITATGQRVTLRCSPRSGDLSVYWYQQSLDQGLQFLIQYYNGEERAKGNILERFSAQQFPDLHSELNLSSLELGDSALYFCASSPNEGLAYHEQYFGPGTRLTVT.

The sample holds many counts of this clonotype. CDR3 loop: CASSQVRDRVAFF. CDR3 bases: TGCGCCAGCAGCCAAGTAAGGGACAGGGTAGCTTTCTTT. The rearrangement uses TRBV4-3 and TRBJ1-1; 9 nucleotides line up with TRBD1. In germline, CDR1 is LGHNA, CDR2 YSLEER. The V and J ends lost 1 base and 10 bases, in that order; junction bases with no gene match: 4. The CDR3 has 13 residues.